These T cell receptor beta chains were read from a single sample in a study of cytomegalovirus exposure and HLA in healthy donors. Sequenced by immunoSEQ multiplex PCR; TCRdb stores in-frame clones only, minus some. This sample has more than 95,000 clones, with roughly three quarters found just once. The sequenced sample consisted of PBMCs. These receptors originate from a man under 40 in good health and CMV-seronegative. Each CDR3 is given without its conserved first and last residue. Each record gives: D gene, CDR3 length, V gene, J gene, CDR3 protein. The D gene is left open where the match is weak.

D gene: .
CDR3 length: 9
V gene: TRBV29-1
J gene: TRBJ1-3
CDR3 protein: SVYNQGYGY

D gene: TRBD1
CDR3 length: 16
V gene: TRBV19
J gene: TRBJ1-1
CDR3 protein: ASSIARRDRVSGTEAF

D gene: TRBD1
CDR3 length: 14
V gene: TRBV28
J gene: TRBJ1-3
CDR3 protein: ASSSNTGGAGNTIY

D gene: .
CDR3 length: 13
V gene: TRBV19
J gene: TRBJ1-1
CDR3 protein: ASSSVGGGDTEAF

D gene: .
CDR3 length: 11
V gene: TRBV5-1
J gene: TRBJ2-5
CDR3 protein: ASSPGAQETQY

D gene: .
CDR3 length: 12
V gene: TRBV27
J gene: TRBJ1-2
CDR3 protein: ASSPPYGNYGYT

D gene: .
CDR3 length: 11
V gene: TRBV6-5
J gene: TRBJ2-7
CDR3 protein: ASSPRRNYEQY

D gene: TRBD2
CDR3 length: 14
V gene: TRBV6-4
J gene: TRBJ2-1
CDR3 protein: ASSDSTAGDYNEQF

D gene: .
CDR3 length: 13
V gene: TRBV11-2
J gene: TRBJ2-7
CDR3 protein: ASSLVADSAYEQY

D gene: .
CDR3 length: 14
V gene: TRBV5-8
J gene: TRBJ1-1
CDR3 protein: ASRPPKQFPNTEAF

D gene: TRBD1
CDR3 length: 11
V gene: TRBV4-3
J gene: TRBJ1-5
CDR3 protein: ASSRQGGQPQH

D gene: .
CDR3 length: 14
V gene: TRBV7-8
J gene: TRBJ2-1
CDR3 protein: ASSRPAASSYNEQF

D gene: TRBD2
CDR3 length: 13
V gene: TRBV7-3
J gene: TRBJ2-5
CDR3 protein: ASSAGLAGAKTQY

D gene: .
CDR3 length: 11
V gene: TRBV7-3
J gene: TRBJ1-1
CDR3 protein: ASSQHMDTEAF

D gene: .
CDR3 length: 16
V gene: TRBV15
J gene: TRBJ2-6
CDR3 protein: ATSRLHGQSAGANVLT

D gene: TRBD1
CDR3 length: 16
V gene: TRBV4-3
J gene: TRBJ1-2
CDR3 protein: ASSQDLTLGTGVYGYT

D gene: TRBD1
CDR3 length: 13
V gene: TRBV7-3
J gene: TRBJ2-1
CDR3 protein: ASSEQGLGVNEQF

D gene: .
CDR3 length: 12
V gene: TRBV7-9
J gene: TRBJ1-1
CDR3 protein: ASSPPRTVTEAF

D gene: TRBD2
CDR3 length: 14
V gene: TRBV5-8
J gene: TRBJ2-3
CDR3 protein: ASSPGLAGITDTQY

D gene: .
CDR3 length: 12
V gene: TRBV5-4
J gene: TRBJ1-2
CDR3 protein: ASSLRGEHQIYT

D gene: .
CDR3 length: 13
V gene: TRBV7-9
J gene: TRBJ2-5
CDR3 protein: ASSFMGGGGETQY

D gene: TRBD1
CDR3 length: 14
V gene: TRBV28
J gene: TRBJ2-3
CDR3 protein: ASRPGTGVDADTQY

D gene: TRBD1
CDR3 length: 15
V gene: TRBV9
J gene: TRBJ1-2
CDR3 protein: ASSAGNQGAATDGYT

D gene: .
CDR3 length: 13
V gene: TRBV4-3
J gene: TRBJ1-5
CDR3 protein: ASSQDQGFFQPQH

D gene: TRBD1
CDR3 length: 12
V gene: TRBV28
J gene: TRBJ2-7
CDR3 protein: ASSLRTGPGEQY

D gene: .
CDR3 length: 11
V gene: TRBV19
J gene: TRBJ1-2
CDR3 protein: ASSITGIYGYT

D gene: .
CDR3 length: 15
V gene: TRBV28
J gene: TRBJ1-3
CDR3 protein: ASSLSGESRSGNTIY

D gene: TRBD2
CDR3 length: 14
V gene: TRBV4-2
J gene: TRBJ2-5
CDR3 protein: ASSQGGGVHQNEQY

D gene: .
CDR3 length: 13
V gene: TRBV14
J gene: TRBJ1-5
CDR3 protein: ASSQVPQGCQPQH

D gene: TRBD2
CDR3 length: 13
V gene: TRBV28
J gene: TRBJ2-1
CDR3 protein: ASSLRGGNSNEQF

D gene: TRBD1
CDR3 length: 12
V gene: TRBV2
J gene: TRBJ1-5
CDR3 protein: ASRDRGVNQPQH

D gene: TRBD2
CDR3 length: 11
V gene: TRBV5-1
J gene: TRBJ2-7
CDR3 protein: ASASGSPHEQY

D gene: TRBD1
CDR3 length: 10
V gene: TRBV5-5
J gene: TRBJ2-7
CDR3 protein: ASSFGAGQEY

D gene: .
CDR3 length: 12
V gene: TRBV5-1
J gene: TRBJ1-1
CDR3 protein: ASSAGQSHTEAF

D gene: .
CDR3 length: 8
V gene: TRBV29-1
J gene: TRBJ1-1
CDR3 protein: SAGDTEAF

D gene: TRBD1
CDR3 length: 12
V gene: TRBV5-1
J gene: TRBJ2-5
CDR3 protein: ASSPGTGRETQY

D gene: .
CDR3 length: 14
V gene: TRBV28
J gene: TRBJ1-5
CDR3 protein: ASSWAGRDSNQPQH

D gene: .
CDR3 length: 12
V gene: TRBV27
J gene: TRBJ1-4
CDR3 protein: ASSLRRAGEKLF

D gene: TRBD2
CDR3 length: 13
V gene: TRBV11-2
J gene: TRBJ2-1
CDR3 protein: ASRFTSGAYNEQF

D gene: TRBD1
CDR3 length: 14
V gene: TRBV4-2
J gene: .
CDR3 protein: ASSQAAGTGTYEQY

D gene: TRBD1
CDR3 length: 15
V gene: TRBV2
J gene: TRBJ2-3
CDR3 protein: ASSVYPGTGLTDTQY

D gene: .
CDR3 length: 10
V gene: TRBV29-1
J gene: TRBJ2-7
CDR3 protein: SVGHFSYEQY

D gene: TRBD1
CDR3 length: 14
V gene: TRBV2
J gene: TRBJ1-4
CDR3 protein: ASSRTGGTTNEKLF

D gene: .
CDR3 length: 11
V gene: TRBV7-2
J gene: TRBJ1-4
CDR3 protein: ASSSRQWEKLF

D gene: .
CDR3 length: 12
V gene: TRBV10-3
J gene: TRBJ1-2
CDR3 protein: AISSSPGDYGYT

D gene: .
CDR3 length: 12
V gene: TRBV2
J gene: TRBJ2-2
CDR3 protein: ASSDIGDARELF

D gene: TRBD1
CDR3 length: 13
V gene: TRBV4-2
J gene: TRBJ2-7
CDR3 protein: ASSQDRGQGYEQY

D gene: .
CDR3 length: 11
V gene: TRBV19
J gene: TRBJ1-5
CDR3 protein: ASRSGGNQPQH

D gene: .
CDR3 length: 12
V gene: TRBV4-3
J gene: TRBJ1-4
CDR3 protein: ASSPRRYNEKLF

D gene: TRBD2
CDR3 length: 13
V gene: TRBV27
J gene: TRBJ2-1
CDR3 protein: ASSLSGLARNEQF

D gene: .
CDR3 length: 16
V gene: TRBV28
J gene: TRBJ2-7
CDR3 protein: ASSLPLALTGYTYEQY

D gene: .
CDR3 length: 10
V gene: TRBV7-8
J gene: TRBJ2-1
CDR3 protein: ASSLALAEQF

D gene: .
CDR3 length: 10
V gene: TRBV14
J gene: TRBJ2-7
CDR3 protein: ASSLQGYEQY

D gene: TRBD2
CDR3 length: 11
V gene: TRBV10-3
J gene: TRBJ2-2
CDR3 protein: AIGTSGPGELF

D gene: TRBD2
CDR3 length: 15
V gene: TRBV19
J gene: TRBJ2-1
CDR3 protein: ASSTGGGTSSYNEQF

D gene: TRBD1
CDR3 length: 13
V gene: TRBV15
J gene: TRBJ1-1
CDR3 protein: ATSSLGQGTTEAF

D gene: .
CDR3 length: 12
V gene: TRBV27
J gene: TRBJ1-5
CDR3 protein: ASSRGGLNQPQH

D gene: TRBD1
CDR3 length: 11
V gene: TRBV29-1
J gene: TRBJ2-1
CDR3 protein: SVGTGDNGEQF

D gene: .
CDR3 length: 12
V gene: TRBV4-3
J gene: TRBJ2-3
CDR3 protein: ASSQDTGTDTQY